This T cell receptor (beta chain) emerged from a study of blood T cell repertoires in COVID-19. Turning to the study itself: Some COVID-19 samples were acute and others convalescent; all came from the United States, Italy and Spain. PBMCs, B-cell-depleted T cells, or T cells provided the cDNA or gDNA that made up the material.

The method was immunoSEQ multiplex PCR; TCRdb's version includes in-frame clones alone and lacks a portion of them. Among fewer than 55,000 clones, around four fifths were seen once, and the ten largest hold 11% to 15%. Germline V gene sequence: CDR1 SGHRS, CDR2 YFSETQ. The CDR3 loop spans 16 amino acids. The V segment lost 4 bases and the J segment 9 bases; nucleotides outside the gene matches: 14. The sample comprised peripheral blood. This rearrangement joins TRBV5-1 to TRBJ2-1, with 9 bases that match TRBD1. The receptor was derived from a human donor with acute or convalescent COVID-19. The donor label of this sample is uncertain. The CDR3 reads CASSQMPGQGIGEQFF. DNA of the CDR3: TGCGCCAGCAGCCAGATGCCGGGACAGGGTATCGGTGAGCAGTTCTTC.